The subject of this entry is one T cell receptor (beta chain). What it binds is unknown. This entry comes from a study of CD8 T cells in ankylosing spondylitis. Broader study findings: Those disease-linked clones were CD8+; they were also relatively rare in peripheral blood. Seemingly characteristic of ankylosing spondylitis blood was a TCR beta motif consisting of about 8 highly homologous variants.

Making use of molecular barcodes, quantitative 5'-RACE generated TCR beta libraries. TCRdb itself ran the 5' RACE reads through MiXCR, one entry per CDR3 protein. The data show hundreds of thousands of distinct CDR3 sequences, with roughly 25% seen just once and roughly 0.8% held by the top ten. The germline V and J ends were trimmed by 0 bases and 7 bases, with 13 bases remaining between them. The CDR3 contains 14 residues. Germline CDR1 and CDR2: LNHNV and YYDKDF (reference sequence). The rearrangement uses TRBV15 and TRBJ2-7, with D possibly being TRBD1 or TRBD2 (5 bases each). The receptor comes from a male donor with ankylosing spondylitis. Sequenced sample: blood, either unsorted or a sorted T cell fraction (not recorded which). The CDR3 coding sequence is TGTGCCACCAGCAGAGATTTAAAGGGGACGGAGCAGTACGTC. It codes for CATSRDLKGTEQYV.